Only one count was recorded for the clone carrying this TCR beta chain. CDR3 length: 14 residues. V lost 6 bases and J lost 2, with 13 bases in between. Germline V gene lookup returns CDR1 MNHEY and CDR2 SVGAGI. The entry originates in a study of blood T cell repertoires in COVID-19. How the authors handled the data: From reference gene primer amplification, estimates of nucleated cell counts were derived. Generated by immunoSEQ multiplex PCR, the TCRdb table keeps only in-frame clones and is missing some. From that table come the V and J calls and clone size; the DNA was used to work out D and trimming. The sample yields some 150,000 clones, roughly 80% seen once.

This receptor was identified in a woman aged 70-85 years with COVID-19, enrolled during active disease. The specimen sequenced was peripheral blood. This chain links TRBV6-5 with TRBJ1-1; D unresolved. Written as DNA, the CDR3 is TGTGCCAGCAGAAAAGGAGCGTACAACACTGAAGCTTTCTTT. Residues: CASRKGAYNTEAFF.